What follows are 11 T cell receptor beta chains derived from one specimen sequenced in a study of T cells after yellow fever vaccination. TCRdb reprocessed the 5' RACE reads via MiXCR and lists one record per CDR3 protein. The table has some 240,000 distinct CDR3 sequences, roughly 5% seen once. This sample comprised CD4+ T cells sorted from PBMCs, obtained on the day of the yellow fever booster vaccination. The receptors stem from a man between 18 and 35 years old who received the YFV17D yellow fever vaccine.

The V and J genes are TRBV27 and TRBJ2-7; TRBD1 or TRBD2 may be the D gene (5 bases each). The CDR3 extends over 14 amino acids. The germline V and J ends were trimmed by 2 bases and 4 bases, with 12 bases remaining between them. Germline CDR1 reads MNHEY; CDR2 reads SMNVEV (reference sequence). The CDR3 reads CASSLVGPQYEQYF. The CDR3 DNA is TGTGCCAGCAGTTTAGTGGGACCACAATACGAGCAGTACTTC.

J is TRBJ2-5 and V is TRBV6-5, with 9 bases identical to TRBD1. CDR1 and CDR2 (germline): MNHEY, SVGAGI. This CDR3 spans 14 amino acids. V lost 4 bases, J lost 5 bases, and 5 bases stayed unmatched. The CDR3 coding sequence is TGTGCCAGCAGTTGGGGACAGGGCTCGGAGACCCAGTACTTC. It specifies CASSWGQGSETQYF.

This clonotype was picked up many times. The rearrangement links TRBV6-6 to TRBJ2-6; the D gene is possibly TRBD1 (6 bases). This CDR3 is 14 amino acids long. The germline V gene has CDR1 MNHNY and CDR2 SVGAGI (reference sequence). V gave up 5 bases and J gave up 4 bases, with 9 bases separating them. DNA of the CDR3: TGTGCCAGCAGTAGGGACAACGGGGCCAACGTCCTGACTTTC. Its protein is CASSRDNGANVLTF.

The table lists this clonotype with many counts. CDR3 residues: CASSRGGGQPQHF. CDR3 sequence (DNA): TGTGCCAGCAGTCGTGGGGGCGGTCAGCCCCAGCATTTT. This chain uses TRBV12-3 or TRBV12-4 with TRBJ1-5, with D possibly being TRBD1 (6 bases). The CDR3 sequence is 13 residues long. Trimming pared 5 bases from V and 6 bases from J, leaving 11 bases between.

Regarding this clonotype: Its ends do not fully match the called genes, so a read error is possible. The V and J genes are TRBV20-1 and TRBJ1-2; D may be TRBD1 (6 bases). CDR1 and CDR2 (germline): DFQATT, SNEGSKA (reference sequence). The CDR3 is made up of 15 amino acids. The CDR3 DNA reads as TGCAGTTCCCAAGGACAGCTCGCCTTTAACCATGGCTACACCTTC. Protein product: CSSQGQLAFNHGYTF.

This clonotype was observed a few times. The genes are TRBV15 and TRBJ2-7; 12 nucleotides agree with TRBD1. The CDR3 consists of 15 residues. CDR1 LNHNV and CDR2 YYDKDF come from the germline V gene (reference sequence). Losses at the gene ends were 0 bases for V and 9 bases for J; bases not matched to a gene: 6. CDR3 in DNA: TGTGCCACCAGCAGAGATGGGACAGGGGGCGGGCGGCAGTACTTC. Translated, it gives CATSRDGTGGGRQYF.

The table lists this clonotype with many counts. V and J are TRBV6-2 or TRBV6-3 and TRBJ2-7; D is perhaps TRBD2 (6 bases). Germline CDR1 and CDR2: MNHEY and SVGEGT. V lost 4 bases, J lost 4 bases, and 29 bases lay in between. This CDR3 is 19 amino acids long. CDR3 protein: CASSFDLLASGGAHYEQYV. The CDR3 DNA is TGTGCCAGCAGTTTTGATCTACTCGCGAGCGGCGGGGCTCATTACGAGCAGTACGTC.

This CDR3 is CASRPDGTGSYGYTF. Written as DNA, the CDR3 is TGCGCCAGCAGGCCAGATGGGACAGGGTCCTATGGCTACACCTTC. This chain links TRBV5-1 with TRBJ1-2; 9 nucleotides line up with TRBD1. This CDR3 is built from 15 residues. Trimming cost V 5 bases and J 4 bases; bases outside gene matches: 9. The germline V gene encodes CDR1 SGHRS and CDR2 YFSETQ.

CDR3 protein: CASSLDVMNTEAFF. CDR3 sequence (DNA): TGCGCCAGCAGCTTGGATGTCATGAACACTGAAGCTTTCTTT. The chain has TRBV5-1 and TRBJ1-1; D ambiguous. V was trimmed by 0 bases and J by 0 bases, leaving 6 bases between them. The CDR3 runs 14 residues. From germline, CDR1 is SGHRS and CDR2 YFSETQ.

In the case of this clonotype: It may be a read error: a sequence one base away is much more abundant. For the CDR3, the DNA is TGTGCCAGCTCACCCTGGGGACAGGAATACGAGCAGTACTTC. It encodes CASSPWGQEYEQYF. The V call is TRBV18, the J call TRBJ2-7, with 8 bases aligning to TRBD1. Germline V gene sequence: CDR1 KGHSH, CDR2 LQKENI. The CDR3 runs to 14 residues. J lost 4 bases, V lost 3 bases, and 5 bases had no gene match.

This clonotype was counted between two and nine times. The J gene is TRBJ2-3, the V gene TRBV27; no definite D call. This CDR3 is built from 14 residues. V lost 0 bases and J 0 bases, leaving 4 bases between the germline ends. Germline V gene sequence: CDR1 MNHEY, CDR2 SMNVEV (reference sequence). The CDR3 DNA follows: TGTGCCAGCAGTTTATCGTACAGCACAGATACGCAGTATTTT. It encodes CASSLSYSTDTQYF.